The 15 T cell receptor beta chains listed next were all sequenced from one sample in a study of OX40 agonist ivuxolimab in advanced cancers. The repertoire was sequenced with immunoSEQ multiplex PCR; TCRdb's copy has only in-frame clones and lacks some. Of 80,000 to 100,000 clones listed, 80% to 95% are singletons. The sequenced sample was CD4+ or CD8+ T cells sorted from blood, obtained in a trial of the OX40 agonist ivuxolimab. The source is an adult with an advanced solid tumor such as melanoma, head and neck, liver or kidney cancer.

V and J are TRBV5-4 and TRBJ2-2; the D is unclear. The CDR3 runs 14 residues. The germline V gene has CDR1 SGHNT and CDR2 YYREEE (reference sequence). The ends were cut back, 4 bases at V and 3 bases at J, with 10 bases in the middle. The CDR3 reads CASSPSPYTGELFF. The DNA for the CDR3 is TGTGCCAGCAGCCCCAGCCCGTACACCGGGGAGCTGTTTTTT.

This clone appeared once. The chain has TRBV6-4 and TRBJ2-7, with D possibly being TRBD2 (6 bases). The germline V gene encodes CDR1 MRHNA and CDR2 SNTAGT. The V end was cut by 6 bases, the J end by 5 bases, with 14 bases between. There are 13 residues in the CDR3. For the CDR3, the DNA is TGTGCCAGCAGACCCGCGGGGATGGACGAGCAGTACTTC. This encodes CASRPAGMDEQYF.

The chain carries TRBV5-4 and TRBJ1-1; a possible D gene is TRBD1 (6 bases). From germline, CDR1 is SGHNT and CDR2 YYREEE (reference sequence). The CDR3 loop spans 14 amino acids. V was pared by 0 bases and J by 6 bases, with 12 bases between. The CDR3 DNA is TGTGCCAGCAGCTTGGAAGCAGGGGTTTCTGAAGCTTTCTTT. Residues: CASSLEAGVSEAFF.

This rearrangement joins TRBV6-5 to TRBJ1-1; D is possibly TRBD1 (6 bases). CDR1 is MNHEY and CDR2 is SVGAGI in the germline V gene. Trimming took off 7 bases at V and 8 bases at J, with 23 bases between the two ends. The CDR3 is 15 amino acids. The CDR3 spells CASTQTGHGILEAFF. As DNA, the CDR3 is TGTGCCAGCACTCAAACGGGACACGGAATTCTGGAAGCTTTCTTT.

The chain is built from TRBV13 and TRBJ2-7, with 10 nucleotides matching TRBD1. The CDR3 runs to 14 residues. With V trimmed by 6 bases and J by 6 bases, 8 bases remained unmatched. Germline CDR1 is PRHDT and CDR2 is FYEKMQ (reference sequence). CDR3 nucleotide sequence: TGTGCCAGCAGTTACCGGGACAGGGGAGGCGAGCAGTACTTC. Translating gives CASSYRDRGGEQYF.

V gene TRBV2 combines with J gene TRBJ1-5; 8 positions agree with TRBD1. The CDR3 consists of 14 residues. Germline loops: CDR1 SNHLY, CDR2 FYNNEI. V was pared by 5 bases and J by 2 bases, with 2 bases of the junction left unmatched. The CDR3 region is CASSSDRGNQPQHF. The CDR3 region has the DNA TGTGCCAGCAGTTCGGACAGGGGCAATCAGCCCCAGCATTTT.

The V call is TRBV4-1, the J call TRBJ1-4; D not resolved. There are 13 residues in the CDR3. CDR1 and CDR2 (germline): MGHRA, YSYEKL. V lost 0 bases, J lost 8 bases, and 7 bases lay in between. The CDR3 sequence: CASSQDLPEKLFF. The DNA of the CDR3 is TGCGCCAGCAGCCAAGATTTGCCGGAAAAACTGTTTTTT.

This chain uses TRBV7-2 with TRBJ1-2; 11 bases align to TRBD1. This CDR3 comprises 14 residues. The V and J ends lost 7 bases and 4 bases, in that order; junction bases with no gene match: 5. Germline V gives CDR1 SGHTA, CDR2 FQGNSA. CDR3 protein: CASIRTGGLYGYTF. The CDR3 DNA sequence: TGTGCCAGCATCAGGACAGGGGGCCTCTATGGCTACACCTTC.

The V call is TRBV2, the J call TRBJ2-6; no firm D call. V was cut by 8 bases and J by 4 bases, with 12 bases left in between. This CDR3 contains 14 residues. Germline lookup yields CDR1 SNHLY and CDR2 FYNNEI. CDR3 residues: CASLWVAGANVLTF. CDR3 coding DNA: TGTGCCAGCCTTTGGGTAGCAGGGGCCAACGTCCTGACTTTC.

This chain joins TRBV11-3 and TRBJ2-2; D is unresolved. The CDR3 has 14 residues. In germline, CDR1 is SGHNT, CDR2 YENEEA. V lost 1 base and J lost 6, with 9 bases in between. The CDR3 sequence is CASSLGRTPGELFF. The CDR3 bases are TGTGCCAGCAGCTTAGGTAGAACACCCGGGGAGCTGTTTTTT. Complete variable domain (other parts from reference TRBV11-3 and TRBJ2-2): EAGVVQSPRYKIIEKKQPVAFWCNPISGHNTLYWYLQNLGQGPELLIRYENEEAVDDSQLPKDRFSAERLKGVDSTLKIQPAELGDSAVYLCASSLGRTPGELFFGEGSRLTVL.

The chain joins TRBV4-1 to TRBJ1-5, with D unresolved. The length of the CDR3 is 17 residues. Per the germline V gene, CDR1 is MGHRA and CDR2 is YSYEKL. V was pared by 4 bases and J by 5 bases, with 21 bases between. The CDR3 nucleotides read TGCGCCAGCAGCCTTATACTAAGGGAGTCCCACCATCAGCCCCAGCATTTT. Translation gives CASSLILRESHHQPQHF.

This clone was seen just once. The J gene is TRBJ1-2, the V gene TRBV6-5; 8 positions match TRBD1. With V trimmed by 5 bases and J by 2 bases, 7 bases remained unmatched. This CDR3 spans 15 amino acids. In germline, CDR1 is MNHEY, CDR2 SVGAGI. CDR3 region: CASSPRTGSNYGYTF. The CDR3 DNA is TGTGCCAGCAGTCCGCGGACAGGGTCGAACTATGGCTACACCTTC.

In this sample, this clone turned up a few times. This chain uses TRBV18 with TRBJ2-2; the D call may be TRBD1 or TRBD2 (5 bases each). Germline CDR1 KGHSH, CDR2 LQKENI. The CDR3 covers 15 residues. V was pared by 2 bases and J by 3 bases, with 10 bases between. CDR3 DNA sequence: TGTGCCAGCTCACCAGGGCAGGGAGACACCGGGGAGCTGTTTTTT. Translation gives CASSPGQGDTGELFF.

CDR3 residues: CASSQETSSYGYTF. The CDR3 DNA follows: TGCGCCAGCAGCCAAGAGACCTCGAGTTATGGCTACACCTTC. The chain joins TRBV4-3 to TRBJ1-2, with D hard to call. V gave up 0 bases and J gave up 5 bases, with 10 bases separating them. The V gene's germline CDR1 is LGHNA and CDR2 YSLEER. This CDR3 has 14 residues.

The DNA for the CDR3 is TGTGCCACCAGCAGAGACATTTCCTACGAGCAGTACTTC. It codes for CATSRDISYEQYF. V and J are TRBV15 and TRBJ2-5; D unclear. The J call may be mistaken, given a closer DNA end match to TRBJ2-7. CDR3 length: 13 amino acids. The V gene's germline CDR1 is LNHNV and CDR2 YYDKDF (reference sequence).